The following is a T cell receptor beta chain sequence with its context. Its target antigen remains unknown. At one boundary the junction diverges from the germline segment, which might be a read error. The CDR3 sequence holds 12 residues, the cysteine and phenylalanine included. The DNA shown is the 36-base CDR3, in frame from base 1. This specimen's time point label, interpreted: baseline before first vaccination. Samples from vaccinated people were obtained from the UK trials COV001 and COV002, which included a single-blind randomized controlled phase 2/3 trial of AZD1222 (ChAdOx1 nCoV-19) in healthy adults. For TCRbeta chain sequencing, PBMC samples were collected from trial participants at day 0 and at day 28 after the second dose. This sample was taken from a study of T cell responses to AZD1222 COVID-19 vaccine (dated by TCRdb to the early 2020s). Looking at the study overall: AZD1222 recipients whose second dose came at about 4 weeks and those whose second dose came at about 12 weeks were combined into one group, since spike-specific TCR depth and breadth did not differ between the two schedules. A total of about 230 trial participants underwent TCR sequencing, of whom some 210 received two doses of AZD1222 and about 25 received two doses of the MenACWY control vaccine. Trial participants were enrolled by age into 18-55, 56-69 and 70-plus year subgroups, with around 150, 28 and 57 TCR-sequenced participants respectively. Broad study findings and their caveats: In the small 56-69-year group, the increase in depth fell short of significance, most likely because of low power. Reportedly, close to half of the unique spike-specific TCRs recognized epitopes lying outside the regions that are mutated in the B.1.351 and B.1.1.7 variants. Conclusions about previously exposed vaccinees are limited, since just five or six AZD1222 recipients were seropositive for SARS-CoV-2 at baseline. Because no day 14 peak-response samples were available, the repertoires could be characterized only after the peak T cell response. Participants were mostly white British, with more females than males. The authors suggested clonal diversity may have been underestimated. A significant rise in spike-specific TCR breadth and depth was observed after two AZD1222 doses relative to day 0 and relative to MenACWY recipients. The vaccine-associated CD4 TCRs covered the entire spike protein, and the dominant responses fell in regions 160-218 and 743-854.

The CDR3 regions of human TCRbeta chains were subjected to immunosequencing. The original methods were these. TCRs in the repertoires were matched against a reference library of SARS-CoV-2-specific TCRs that had been generated with the MIRA antigen-specificity platform. Breadth was defined as the fraction of unique TCRs that were SARS-CoV-2-associated. Depth was defined as the fraction of total T cells that were SARS-CoV-2-associated. Using the MIRA data, each spike-specific TCR was assigned both to the spike region to which the TCR was reactive and to a CD4 or CD8 class. Log10-transformed breadth and depth values were compared by one-way ANOVA with Sidak's multiple comparisons tests. TCRdb mirrors the immuneACCESS table, restricted to in-frame sequences. Some clones are absent from its copies; in checked studies, under half trace to an unresolved V gene, and the reason for the others is unknown. The V and J calls and clone size come from that table; D and trimming were worked out from the DNA. Here the sample has 150,000 or so clones; about 91% occur a single time. 1.5% to 2% of the sample belongs to the ten largest clones.

This sequence uses TRBV12-3 or TRBV12-4 and TRBJ1-5; a tentative D call is TRBD1 (5 bases match). Material: peripheral blood, obtained on day 0 of AZD1222 vaccination. The receptor comes from an adult in good health. The sequence in DNA is TGTGCCAGCAGTTTATCAGGGACCCTCTTAGATTTT. It translates as CASSLSGTLLDF.